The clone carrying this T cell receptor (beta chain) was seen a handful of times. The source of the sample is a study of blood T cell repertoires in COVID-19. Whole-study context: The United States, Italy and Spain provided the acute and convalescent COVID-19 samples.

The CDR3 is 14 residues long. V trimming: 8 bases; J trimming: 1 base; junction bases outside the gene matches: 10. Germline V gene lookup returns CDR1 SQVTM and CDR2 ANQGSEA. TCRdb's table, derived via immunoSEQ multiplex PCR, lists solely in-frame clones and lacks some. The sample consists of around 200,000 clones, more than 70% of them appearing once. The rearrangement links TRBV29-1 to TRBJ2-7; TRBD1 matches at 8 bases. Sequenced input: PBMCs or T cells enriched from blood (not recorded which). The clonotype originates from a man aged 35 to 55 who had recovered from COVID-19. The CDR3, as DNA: TGCAGCAGCCCCCCGGGACAGGCTTCCTACGAGCAGTACTTC. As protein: CSSPPGQASYEQYF.